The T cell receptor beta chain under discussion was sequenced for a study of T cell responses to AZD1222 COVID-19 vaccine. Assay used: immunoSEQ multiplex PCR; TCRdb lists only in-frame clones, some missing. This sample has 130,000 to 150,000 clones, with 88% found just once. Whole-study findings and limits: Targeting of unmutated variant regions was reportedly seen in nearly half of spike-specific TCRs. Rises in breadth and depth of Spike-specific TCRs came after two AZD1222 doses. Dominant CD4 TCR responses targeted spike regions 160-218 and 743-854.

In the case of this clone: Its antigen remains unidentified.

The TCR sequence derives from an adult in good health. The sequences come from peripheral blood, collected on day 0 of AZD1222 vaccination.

The CDR3 bases are TGTGCCAGCAGCAGGACAGACGACACCGGCTACACCTTC. The encoded protein is CASSRTDDTGYTF. This chain uses TRBV12-3 or TRBV12-4 with TRBJ1-2, with D maybe TRBD1 (6 bases). Deletions cut 6 bases from V and 8 bases from J, with 16 bases between. The length of the CDR3 is 13 residues.